The 7 T cell receptor beta chains in this list originate from one sample, sequenced in a study of Ad26.COV2.S vaccination and SARS-CoV-2 variants. The protocol was immunoSEQ multiplex PCR, while the TCRdb copy is restricted to in-frame clones and leaves out a portion. The sample lists 380,000 or so clones; roughly 90% were seen once. Sample treatment: some 20 received Ad26.COV2.S at low or high dose, single or two shots; roughly five received placebo; per-sample allocation not given. Day 63 after the first injection of vaccine or placebo was the sampling time. The starting material was peripheral blood, obtained in a trial of Ad26.COV2.S vaccine versus placebo. Source of these receptors: a person aged 18-65 years who received the Ad26.COV2.S COVID-19 vaccine or a placebo.

This clone was recorded once. The chain joins TRBV7-8 to TRBJ2-5; the D gene is possibly TRBD1 (6 bases). Germline CDR1 and CDR2: SGHVS and FQNEAQ. V lost 6 bases and J 5 bases, leaving 13 bases between the germline ends. The CDR3 covers 13 residues. The CDR3 DNA is TGTGCCAGCAGATATACAGGGATGGAGACCCAGTACTTC. Translation: CASRYTGMETQYF. Together with reference TRBV7-8 and TRBJ2-5, the CDR3 gives the full variable domain: GAGVSQSPRYKVAKRGQDVALRCDPISGHVSLFWYQQALGQGPEFLTYFQNEAQLDKSGLPSDRFFAERPEGSVSTLKIQRTQQEDSAVYLCASRYTGMETQYFGPGTRLLVL.

The chain has TRBV4-3 and TRBJ2-5; D gene ambiguous. This CDR3 comprises 13 residues. The ends were cut back, 1 base at V and 5 bases at J, with 8 bases in the middle. Germline CDR1 and CDR2: LGHNA and YSLEER. The CDR3 DNA follows: TGCGCCAGCAGCCAAGCAACGGATGAGACCCAGTACTTC. It yields the protein CASSQATDETQYF.

The rearrangement links TRBV11-2 to TRBJ2-1; the D gene is possibly TRBD1 (5 bases). The CDR3 runs to 14 residues. V shed 5 bases and J shed 4 bases, with 12 bases lying between them. From germline, CDR1 is SGHAT and CDR2 FQNNGV. The CDR3 DNA sequence: TGTGCCAGCAGCCGTCCGAAGGGGTACAATGAGCAGTTCTTC. It encodes CASSRPKGYNEQFF.

The V gene is TRBV5-1, the J gene TRBJ1-4, with 10 nucleotides matching TRBD1. CDR3 length: 17 amino acids. The V segment lost 5 bases and the J segment 0 bases; nucleotides outside the gene matches: 7. From germline, CDR1 is SGHRS and CDR2 YFSETQ. CDR3 nucleotide sequence: TGCGCCAGCAGACTAGACGGGACAGGGGCAACTAATGAAAAACTGTTTTTT. It translates to CASRLDGTGATNEKLFF. The entire variable domain, with the rest obtained from reference TRBV5-1 and TRBJ1-4, is as follows: KAGVTQTPRYLIKTRGQQVTLSCSPISGHRSVSWYQQTPGQGLQFLFEYFSETQRNKGNFPGRFSGRQFSNSRSEMNVSTLELGDSALYLCASRLDGTGATNEKLFFGSGTQLSVL.

The chain carries TRBV28 and TRBJ1-2, with D possibly being TRBD1 (5 bases). Trimming shortened V by 7 bases and J by 4 bases, and 13 bases separated the two germline ends. Germline V lookup: CDR1 MDHEN, CDR2 SYDVKM. The CDR3 sequence is 13 residues long. Here the CDR3 DNA reads TGTGCCAGCACCCCAGGGAGGGGCTATGGCTACACCTTC. This gives the protein CASTPGRGYGYTF.

This clone was picked up one time. The chain has TRBV28 and TRBJ2-7; maybe TRBD1 (8 bases). The V gene lost 2 bases and the J gene lost 0 bases, with 11 bases spanning the gap. Germline assignment: CDR1 MDHEN and CDR2 SYDVKM. The CDR3 is 15 amino acids. In DNA form, the CDR3 reads TGTGCCAGCAGTTTAACAGGGGGGGGCTCCTACGAGCAGTACTTC. Translating gives CASSLTGGGSYEQYF.

V gene TRBV7-6 combines with J gene TRBJ2-5; the D is unclear. The CDR3 runs to 16 residues. Looked up from germline, CDR1 is SGHVS and CDR2 is FNYEAQ. The germline V and J ends were trimmed by 2 bases and 5 bases, with 18 bases remaining between them. CDR3 amino acids: CASSLTRIPPDETQYF. CDR3 nucleotides: TGTGCCAGCAGCTTAACGAGGATACCCCCCGACGAGACCCAGTACTTC.